This is a list of T cell receptor beta chains from one sample in a study of T-cell reconstitution after alpha-beta-depleted transplantation in children. TCRdb re-called the PCR reads with MiXCR, one entry per CDR3 protein. The data contain a few hundred thousand distinct CDR3 sequences, more than 20% of them singletons. The starting material was PBMCs, obtained before TCRalphabeta/CD19-depleted stem cell transplant. These TCRs come from a girl aged 2 to 9 with Fanconi anemia, due to receive a stem cell transplant. Both conserved end residues are part of each CDR3. Each record gives: clone size, D gene, J gene, V gene, CDR3 protein, CDR3 DNA. D genes are given only for firm matches. Size values are once, few and many counts, or a class for expanded clones, and some rows have none.

NA | TRBD2 | TRBJ2-3 | TRBV20-1 | CSARAGLASGRVSTDTQYF | TGCAGTGCTAGAGCCGGGTTGGCTAGCGGGAGGGTTAGCACAGATACGCAGTATTTT
many | NA | TRBJ1-2 | TRBV29-1 | CSVEGTNYGYTF | TGCAGCGTTGAAGGAACAAACTATGGCTACACCTTC
few | NA | TRBJ2-3 | TRBV20-1 | CSARGHGTDTQYF | TGCAGTGCTAGAGGACACGGGACAGATACGCAGTATTTT
few | NA | TRBJ2-1 | TRBV25-1 | CASSALAPRNEQFF | TGTGCCAGCAGTGCCCTAGCGCCTCGCAATGAGCAGTTCTTC
many | TRBD1 | TRBJ2-7 | TRBV12-3/TRBV12-4 | CASRWDSRSYEQYF | TGTGCCAGCAGATGGGACAGCCGTTCCTACGAGCAGTACTTC
many | TRBD1 | TRBJ1-2 | TRBV12-3/TRBV12-4 | CASSPGQFNYGYTF | TGTGCCAGCAGTCCGGGACAGTTTAACTATGGCTACACCTTC
many | TRBD2 | TRBJ2-4 | TRBV24-1 | CATSDTTSVKNIQYF | TGTGCCACCAGTGATACAACTAGCGTCAAAAACATTCAGTACTTC
many | TRBD2 | TRBJ2-3 | TRBV6-5 | CASSYPLDFAGENTDTQYF | TGTGCCAGCAGTTACCCCTTGGACTTTGCGGGGGAGAACACAGATACGCAGTATTTT
many | NA | TRBJ2-7 | TRBV12-3/TRBV12-4 | CASSLMGAYEQYF | TGTGCCAGCAGTTTAATGGGGGCCTACGAGCAGTACTTC
NA | TRBD2 | TRBJ2-4 | TRBV4-2 | CASMQTLSGSLAKNIQYF | TGTGCCAGCATGCAGACATTAAGCGGGAGCCTGGCCAAAAACATTCAGTACTTC
few | TRBD2 | TRBJ2-7 | TRBV30 | CAWSVGGSFYEQYF | TGTGCCTGGAGTGTAGGCGGGAGTTTCTACGAGCAGTACTTC
NA | NA | TRBJ2-1 | TRBV20-1 | CSLRGSSYNEQFF | TGCAGTCTAAGGGGTAGCTCCTACAATGAGCAGTTCTTC
NA | NA | TRBJ2-3 | TRBV18 | CASSPIPTFTDTQYF | TGTGCCAGCTCACCAATCCCGACATTTACAGATACGCAGTATTTT
NA | NA | TRBJ2-1 | TRBV5-1 | CASSLGPLSGNEQFF | TGCGCCAGCAGCTTGGGACCCCTTAGTGGGAATGAGCAGTTCTTC
NA | NA | TRBJ2-3 | TRBV3-1 | CASSLETVATDTQYF | TGTGCCAGCAGCCTGGAGACAGTCGCGACAGATACGCAGTATTTT
NA | TRBD2 | TRBJ2-2 | TRBV5-1 | CASSLGVGRPTGELFF | TGCGCCAGCAGCTTGGGGGTCGGGAGGCCCACCGGGGAGCTGTTTTTT
NA | TRBD2 | TRBJ2-1 | TRBV9 | CASSVESSGGTQFF | TGTGCCAGCAGCGTAGAATCTAGCGGGGGCACCCAGTTCTTC
many | NA | TRBJ2-5 | TRBV10-3 | CAISDGPGETQYF | TGTGCCATCAGTGATGGACCCGGGGAGACCCAGTACTTC
many | NA | TRBJ2-3 | TRBV7-9 | CASSLPGPPTDTQYF | TGTGCCAGCAGCTTACCGGGGCCGCCCACAGATACGCAGTATTTT
NA | TRBD2 | TRBJ2-5 | TRBV20-1 | CSARAVAGQETQYF | TGCAGTGCTAGAGCCGTAGCGGGTCAAGAGACCCAGTACTTC
NA | NA | TRBJ2-4 | TRBV29-1 | CSYTMRDIQYF | TGCAGCTATACAATGAGAGACATTCAGTACTTC
NA | TRBD1 | TRBJ2-1 | TRBV15 | CATMGTVYNEQFF | TGTGCCACCATGGGGACAGTATACAATGAGCAGTTCTTC
once | TRBD2 | TRBJ2-1 | TRBV7-6 | CASSPWRGRGDEQFF | TGTGCCAGCAGCCCCTGGCGCGGGAGAGGCGATGAGCAGTTCTTC
many | NA | TRBJ2-5 | TRBV28 | CASSSPTGWQETQYF | TGTGCCAGCAGTTCCCCGACAGGTTGGCAAGAGACCCAGTACTTC
NA | NA | TRBJ1-6 | TRBV15 | CATSFRENNSPLHF | TGTGCCACCAGCTTCAGGGAAAATAATTCACCCCTCCACTTT
few | NA | TRBJ2-3 | TRBV28 | CASRVSRGRSYTDTQYF | TGTGCCAGCAGAGTTAGCAGGGGCCGATCCTACACAGATACGCAGTATTTT
few | NA | TRBJ2-7 | TRBV29-1 | CSVAPGRVSYEQYF | TGCAGCGTTGCCCCGGGGCGCGTTAGCTACGAGCAGTACTTC